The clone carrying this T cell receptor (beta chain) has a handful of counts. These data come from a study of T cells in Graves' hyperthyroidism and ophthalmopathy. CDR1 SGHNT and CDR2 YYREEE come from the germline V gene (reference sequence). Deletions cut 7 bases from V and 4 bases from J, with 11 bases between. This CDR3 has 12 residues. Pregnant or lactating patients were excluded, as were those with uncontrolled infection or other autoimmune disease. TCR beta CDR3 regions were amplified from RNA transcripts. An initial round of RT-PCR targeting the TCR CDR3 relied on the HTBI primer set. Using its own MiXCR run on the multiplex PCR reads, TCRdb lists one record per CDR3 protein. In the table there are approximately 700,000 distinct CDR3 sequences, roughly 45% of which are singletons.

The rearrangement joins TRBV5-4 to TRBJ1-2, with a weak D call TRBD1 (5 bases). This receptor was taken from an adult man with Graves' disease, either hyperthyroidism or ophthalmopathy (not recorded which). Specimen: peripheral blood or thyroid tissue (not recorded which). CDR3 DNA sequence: TGTGCCAGCTTGGAGGGGTCCTATGGCTACACCTTC. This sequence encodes CASLEGSYGYTF.